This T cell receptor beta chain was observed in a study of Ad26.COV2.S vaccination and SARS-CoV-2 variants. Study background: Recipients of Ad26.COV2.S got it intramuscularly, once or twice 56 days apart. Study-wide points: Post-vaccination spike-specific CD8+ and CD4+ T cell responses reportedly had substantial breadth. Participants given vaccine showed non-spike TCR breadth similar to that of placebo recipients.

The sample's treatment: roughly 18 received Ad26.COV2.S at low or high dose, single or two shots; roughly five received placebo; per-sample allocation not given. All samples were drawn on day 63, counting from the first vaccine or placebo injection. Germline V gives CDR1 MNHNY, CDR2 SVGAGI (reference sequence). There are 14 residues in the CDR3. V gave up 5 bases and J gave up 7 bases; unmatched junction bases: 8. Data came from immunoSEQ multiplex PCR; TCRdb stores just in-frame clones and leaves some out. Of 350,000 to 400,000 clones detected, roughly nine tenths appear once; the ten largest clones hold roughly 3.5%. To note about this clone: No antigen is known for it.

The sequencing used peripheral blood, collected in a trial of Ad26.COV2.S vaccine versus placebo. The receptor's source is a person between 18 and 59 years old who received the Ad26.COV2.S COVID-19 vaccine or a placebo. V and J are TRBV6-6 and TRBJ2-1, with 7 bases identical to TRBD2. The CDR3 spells CASSGGREGNEQFF. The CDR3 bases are TGTGCCAGCAGTGGTGGGAGGGAAGGGAATGAGCAGTTCTTC.